The 8 T cell receptor beta chains reported below all come from one sample, sequenced in a study of shared clonotypes between healthy human individuals. Sequenced by immunoSEQ multiplex PCR; TCRdb stores in-frame clones only, minus some. Here the sample spans about 300,000 clones, about 74% being singletons. Sequenced material: memory CD4+ T cells sorted from blood. The subset here: CD45RA-negative fraction. These receptors came from a young man in good health.

With respect to this clone: This CDR3 is also generated by other DNA sequences in the sample. This CDR3 is CASSQVYEQYF. In DNA, the CDR3 is TGTGCCAGCAGCCAAGTCTACGAGCAGTACTTC. This rearrangement joins TRBV14 to TRBJ2-7; D not certain. V gave up 1 base and J gave up 3 bases, with 1 base separating them. The V gene's germline CDR1 is SGHDN and CDR2 FVKESK. This CDR3 has 11 amino acids.

The chain employs TRBV20-1 and TRBJ2-5; D is perhaps TRBD1 (5 bases). This CDR3 is built from 11 residues. V shed 3 bases and J shed 7 bases, with 9 bases lying between them. The V gene's germline CDR1 is DFQATT and CDR2 SNEGSKA (reference sequence). The CDR3 spells CSARGGATQYF. The CDR3 bases are TGCAGTGCTAGGGGTGGGGCGACCCAGTACTTC.

This clone showed up just a few times. The rearrangement uses TRBV27 and TRBJ2-1; the match to TRBD2 covers 10 bases. Germline CDR1 reads MNHEY; CDR2 reads SMNVEV (reference sequence). Trimming removed 1 base from V and 6 bases from J; junction bases left unmatched: 6. The CDR3 contains 16 residues. The CDR3 loop is CASSLFASGSGNEQFF. CDR3 bases: TGTGCCAGCAGTTTATTTGCTAGCGGGAGTGGCAATGAGCAGTTCTTC.

This chain links TRBV18 with TRBJ1-4, with TRBD1 matching 7 bases. V dropped 4 bases and J dropped 3; count of bases not matched to a gene: 5. The CDR3 length is 15 residues. The germline V gene encodes CDR1 KGHSH and CDR2 LQKENI. The CDR3 protein is CASSRGQLPNEKLFF. The CDR3 nucleotides read TGTGCCAGCTCACGGGGACAGCTACCTAATGAAAAACTGTTTTTT.

The rearrangement joins TRBV7-2 to TRBJ2-5, with D unclear. In germline, CDR1 is SGHTA, CDR2 FQGNSA. The CDR3 contains 13 residues. V lost 2 bases to trimming and J lost 4 bases, with 8 bases between them. CDR3 in amino acids: CASSLRIRETQYF. CDR3 nucleotides: TGTGCCAGCAGCTTAAGAATTCGAGAGACCCAGTACTTC.

A few counts support this clone. The chain links TRBV7-8 to TRBJ2-7; D might be TRBD1 (5 bases). Looked up from germline, CDR1 is SGHVS and CDR2 is FQNEAQ. V lost 5 bases to trimming and J lost 1 base, with 15 bases between them. This CDR3 comprises 15 residues. CDR3 amino acids: CASSHRRVVSYEQYF. As DNA, the CDR3 is TGTGCCAGCAGCCATCGCAGGGTAGTATCCTACGAGCAGTACTTC.

J is TRBJ2-3 and V is TRBV6-1, with 13 bases lining up with TRBD2. This CDR3 contains 15 residues. CDR1 is MNHNS, CDR2 SASEGT, per germline. V was pared by 6 bases and J by 4 bases, with 4 bases of the junction left unmatched. The CDR3 region has the DNA TGTGCCAGCAGACTAGCGGGAGGGCCCCCAGATACGCAGTATTTT. Its protein is CASRLAGGPPDTQYF.

The chain couples TRBV4-2 to TRBJ2-3, with D perhaps TRBD2 (6 bases). The germline V gene has CDR1 LGHNA and CDR2 YNFKEQ. The CDR3 is 17 residues long. V lost 2 bases and J lost 5, with 20 bases in between. CDR3 bases: TGTGCCAGCAGCCAACGAGCCGGGACTGGGGCTGAAGATACGCAGTATTTT. It is translated as CASSQRAGTGAEDTQYF.